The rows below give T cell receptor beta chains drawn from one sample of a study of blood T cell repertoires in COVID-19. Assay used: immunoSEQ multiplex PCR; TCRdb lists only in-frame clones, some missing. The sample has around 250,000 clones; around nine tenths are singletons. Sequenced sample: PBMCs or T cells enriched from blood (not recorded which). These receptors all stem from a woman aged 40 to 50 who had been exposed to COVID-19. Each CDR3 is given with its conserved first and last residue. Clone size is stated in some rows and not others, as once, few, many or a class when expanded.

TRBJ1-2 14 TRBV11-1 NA CASSAGTGGYGYTF
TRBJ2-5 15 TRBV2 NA CASSERLVVVETQYF
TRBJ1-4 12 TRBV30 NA CAWSWANEKLFF
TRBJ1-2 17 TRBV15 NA CATSKGKGIKANYGYTF
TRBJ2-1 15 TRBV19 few CASSIPTGTGDEQFF
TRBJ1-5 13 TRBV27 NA CASSLYGGEPQHF
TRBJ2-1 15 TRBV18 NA CASSPDRGTYNEQFF
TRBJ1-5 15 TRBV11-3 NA CASRGGGQFNQPQHF
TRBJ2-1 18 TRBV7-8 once CASSLAMVGGPNYNEQFF
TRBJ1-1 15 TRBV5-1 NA CASGGQGLSVTEAFF
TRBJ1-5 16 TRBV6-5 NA CASSYSSVTSNQPQHF